The 30 T cell receptor beta chains listed next were all sequenced from one sample in a study of T cell repertoires in ileal Crohn's disease. TCRdb's table, derived via immunoSEQ multiplex PCR, lists solely in-frame clones and lacks some. The table has about 7,200 clones, about 73% seen once. Time point of the sample: proximal margin of the surgical specimen (macroscopically non-inflamed). Material: ileal tissue. All receptors come from an adult with Crohn's disease.

This clone was detected once. The chain combines TRBV7-8 with TRBJ1-1, with TRBD1 matching 10 bases. Per the germline V gene, CDR1 is SGHVS and CDR2 is FQNEAQ. This CDR3 spans 16 amino acids. J was trimmed by 5 bases and V by 4 bases; bases with no gene match: 10. CDR3 DNA: TGTGCCAGCAGCTCCCGACAGGGGGCGTTTGGTACTGAAGCTTTCTTT. Protein product: CASSSRQGAFGTEAFF.

V and J are TRBV10-1 and TRBJ2-7; no clear D. The CDR3 totals 15 residues. V was pared by 3 bases and J by 0 bases, with 12 bases between. The germline V gene encodes CDR1 WNHNN and CDR2 SYGVQD (reference sequence). In DNA, the CDR3 is TGCGCCAGCAGTGATGGCCAACACCTCTCCTACGAGCAGTACTTC. Translated: CASSDGQHLSYEQYF.

This rearrangement joins TRBV9 to TRBJ1-1, with 7 bases that match TRBD1. CDR3 length: 15 amino acids. Losses at the gene ends were 4 bases for V and 11 bases for J; bases not matched to a gene: 17. Per the germline V gene, CDR1 is SGDLS and CDR2 is YYNGEE. The CDR3 region is CASSLNPTGEGVAFF. The CDR3 nucleotides are TGTGCCAGCAGCCTTAACCCTACAGGGGAAGGGGTCGCTTTCTTT.

This clone was detected a few times. The chain employs TRBV6-4 and TRBJ2-1, with 7 bases lining up with TRBD2. Germline V gene lookup returns CDR1 MRHNA and CDR2 SNTAGT. The CDR3 consists of 15 residues. V gave up 0 bases and J gave up 4 bases; unmatched junction bases: 3. This CDR3 reads CASSDSSGEYNEQFF. The CDR3 bases are TGTGCCAGCAGTGACTCAAGCGGGGAGTACAATGAGCAGTTCTTC.

This clone was seen once. The rearrangement links TRBV5-1 to TRBJ2-1; D is undetermined. CDR3 length: 12 amino acids. The V gene's germline CDR1 is SGHRS and CDR2 YFSETQ. Trimming pared 0 bases from V and 5 bases from J, leaving 3 bases between. CDR3 protein: CASSLVDNEQFF. The CDR3 DNA reads as TGCGCCAGCAGCTTGGTGGACAATGAGCAGTTCTTC.

V is TRBV10-3 and J is TRBJ2-5, with D possibly matching TRBD1 (5 bases). The germline V gene encodes CDR1 ENHRY and CDR2 SYGVKD. With 0 bases removed from V and 4 bases from J, the gap between germline ends came to 12 bases. The CDR3 runs to 15 residues. CDR3 amino acids: CAISESSQGGETQYF. Here the CDR3 DNA reads TGTGCCATCAGTGAGTCATCGCAGGGTGGAGAGACCCAGTACTTC.

The V and J genes are TRBV4-1 and TRBJ2-3, with 9 bases that match TRBD2. Germline V CDR1 and CDR2: MGHRA, YSYEKL. V dropped 0 bases and J dropped 2; count of bases not matched to a gene: 9. This CDR3 has 18 amino acids. The CDR3 reads CASSQDLAGPYPTDTQYF. The CDR3 DNA follows: TGCGCCAGCAGCCAAGACCTAGCGGGACCTTACCCCACAGATACGCAGTATTTT.

This clone was detected once. The genes are TRBV5-1 and TRBJ2-5, with unresolved D. The CDR3 has 14 residues. The germline V gene encodes CDR1 SGHRS and CDR2 YFSETQ. V lost 1 base, J lost 2 bases, and 9 bases lay in between. CDR3 loop: CASSLTEAQETQYF. The CDR3 coding sequence is TGCGCCAGCAGCTTGACAGAGGCACAAGAGACCCAGTACTTC.

The chain combines TRBV6-5 with TRBJ2-1; D unresolved. V lost 5 bases and J lost 8, with 7 bases in between. The CDR3 length is 11 residues. Germline V lookup: CDR1 MNHEY, CDR2 SVGAGI. In DNA form, the CDR3 reads TGTGCCAGCAGTGAACCCTATGAGCAGTTCTTC. Amino acid sequence: CASSEPYEQFF.

The sample holds a few counts of this clone. This chain connects TRBV6-1 to TRBJ2-7; maybe TRBD2 (5 bases). With 1 base removed from V and 7 bases from J, the gap between germline ends came to 14 bases. The CDR3 length is 14 residues. Germline V gives CDR1 MNHNS, CDR2 SASEGT. For the CDR3, the DNA is TGTGCCAGCAGTGAAGTCTGGGCTCCGGGAGAGCAGTACTTC. Protein sequence: CASSEVWAPGEQYF.

The chain combines TRBV11-2 with TRBJ2-7; D uncertain. There are 14 residues in the CDR3. The germline CDR1 and CDR2 sequences are SGHAT and FQNNGV. V gave up 4 bases and J gave up 4 bases, with 14 bases separating them. CDR3 sequence (DNA): TGTGCCAGCAGCTCATCTGCCGGAGAGTACGAGCAGTACTTC. This encodes CASSSSAGEYEQYF.

This sequence joins TRBV20-1 and TRBJ1-2; D may be TRBD1 (6 bases). Trimming pared 3 bases from V and 9 bases from J, leaving 11 bases between. CDR1 is DFQATT, CDR2 SNEGSKA, per germline (reference sequence). This CDR3 is built from 11 residues. This chain's CDR3 is CSARTGRSYTF. CDR3 nucleotide sequence: TGCAGTGCTAGGACAGGCCGGAGCTACACCTTC.

The chain recombines TRBV20-1 with TRBJ1-1; D uncertain. The CDR3 runs 11 residues. Trimming pared 6 bases from V and 10 bases from J, leaving 15 bases between. Germline-derived CDR1 and CDR2 are DFQATT and SNEGSKA (reference sequence). CDR3 bases: TGCAGTGCCCCTTTCCGGGCGGGAGCTTTCTTT. Translating gives CSAPFRAGAFF.

CDR3 amino acids: CAISESGSGTDTQYF. The CDR3 DNA is TGTGCCATCAGTGAGTCGGGGAGCGGCACAGATACGCAGTATTTT. V gene TRBV10-3 combines with J gene TRBJ2-3, with D perhaps matching TRBD2 (5 bases). The V gene lost 0 bases and the J gene lost 1 base, with 8 bases spanning the gap. The CDR3 is 15 residues long. CDR1 is ENHRY and CDR2 is SYGVKD in the germline V gene.

CDR3 amino acids: CASSRLSPGQDFSGNTIYF. The CDR3 nucleotides are TGTGCCAGCAGCCGCCTATCGCCGGGACAGGATTTCTCTGGAAACACCATATATTTT. The chain uses TRBV5-6 and TRBJ1-3; 8 bases align to TRBD1. The CDR3 extends over 19 amino acids. After removal of 4 bases from V and 0 bases from J, the junction contained 15 bases not matched to a gene. The V gene's germline CDR1 is SGHDT and CDR2 YYEEEE.

In this sample, this clone turned up once. V is TRBV25-1 and J is TRBJ1-1; D might be TRBD1 (5 bases). The germline V and J ends were trimmed by 6 bases and 2 bases, with 13 bases remaining between them. CDR3 size: 14 residues. Germline assignment: CDR1 MGHDK and CDR2 SYGVNS. The CDR3 protein is CASSILQDNTEAFF. CDR3 nucleotide sequence: TGTGCCAGCAGCATACTACAGGATAACACTGAAGCTTTCTTT.

This clone was counted once. This rearrangement joins TRBV5-6 to TRBJ1-2, with D perhaps TRBD1 (5 bases). Germline V gene data show CDR1 as SGHDT and CDR2 as YYEEEE. The CDR3 spans 14 residues. Trimming removed 3 bases from V and 1 base from J, with 10 bases in between. The CDR3 reads CASSSLGGNYGYTF. DNA for the CDR3: TGTGCCAGCAGCTCTCTGGGGGGTAACTATGGCTACACCTTC.

The V gene is TRBV11-2, the J gene TRBJ2-3; D unresolved. CDR1 and CDR2 (germline): SGHAT, FQNNGV. Trimming left V 5 bases short and J 0 bases short, with 15 bases between. The CDR3 sequence is 16 residues long. CDR3 protein: CASSPPWSRSTDTQYF. DNA for the CDR3: TGTGCCAGCAGCCCCCCTTGGAGCCGAAGCACAGATACGCAGTATTTT. Filled out from reference TRBV11-2 and TRBJ2-3, the complete variable domain reads EAGVAQSPRYKIIEKRQSVAFWCNPISGHATLYWYQQILGQGPKLLIQFQNNGVVDDSQLPKDRFSAERLKGVDSTLKIQPAKLEDSAVYLCASSPPWSRSTDTQYFGPGTRLTVL.

The chain uses TRBV29-1 and TRBJ2-4; D call uncertain. The CDR3 sequence is 16 residues long. CDR1 is SQVTM, CDR2 ANQGSEA, per germline. Trimming removed 4 bases from V and 0 bases from J, with 16 bases in between. The CDR3 bases are TGCAGCGTTGCGACCCATAGTACCCTAGCCAAAAACATTCAGTACTTC. It encodes CSVATHSTLAKNIQYF.

This clone turned up a few times. The chain combines TRBV19 with TRBJ1-1; maybe TRBD1 (5 bases). V was trimmed by 6 bases and J by 5 bases, leaving 19 bases between them. CDR1 and CDR2 from the germline V gene are LNHDA and SQIVND (reference sequence). The CDR3 extends over 15 amino acids. The CDR3 nucleotides read TGTGCCAGTAGCCCGCAGGATTTTGGGGGGACTGAAGCTTTCTTT. Residues: CASSPQDFGGTEAFF.

The J gene is TRBJ1-2, the V gene TRBV6-5, with D perhaps TRBD1 (6 bases). Trimming took off 2 bases at V and 0 bases at J, with 10 bases between the two ends. CDR3 length equals 15 residues. The V gene's germline CDR1 is MNHEY and CDR2 SVGAGI. The CDR3 is CASSYRRGANYGYTF. The CDR3 DNA is TGTGCCAGCAGTTACCGTAGGGGGGCTAACTATGGCTACACCTTC.

The chain couples TRBV5-5 to TRBJ1-2; TRBD1 agrees at 7 bases. The CDR3 length is 14 residues. The trim removed 2 bases at V and 5 bases at J, leaving 6 bases unmatched. In germline, CDR1 is SGHKS, CDR2 YYEKEE (reference sequence). The CDR3 region has the DNA TGTGCCAGCAGCTTCCAGGGGGACAGTTATGGCTACACCTTC. Translating it yields CASSFQGDSYGYTF.

V is TRBV6-1 and J is TRBJ2-5, with a possible D match to TRBD2 (6 bases). The germline V gene encodes CDR1 MNHNS and CDR2 SASEGT. The germline V and J ends were trimmed by 2 bases and 5 bases, with 12 bases remaining between them. The CDR3 is 14 amino acids. CDR3 DNA sequence: TGTGCCAGCAGTGAAACGGGAGTCGGGGAGACCCAGTACTTC. Its translation is CASSETGVGETQYF.

This clone has just a few counts. V usage is TRBV5-1 and J usage is TRBJ1-2; D gene uncertain. Looked up from germline, CDR1 is SGHRS and CDR2 is YFSETQ. The CDR3 length is 14 residues. V lost 4 bases, J lost 2 bases, and 12 bases lay in between. The CDR3, as DNA: TGCGCCAGCAGCATTGGACCGGGGAACTATGGCTACACCTTC. It codes for CASSIGPGNYGYTF.

This chain joins TRBV6-4 and TRBJ2-3; 12 positions match TRBD2. CDR1 and CDR2 (germline): MRHNA, SNTAGT. The CDR3 totals 16 residues. V lost 3 bases, J lost 0 bases, and 1 base stayed unmatched. CDR3 amino acids: CASSELAGGSTDTQYF. The CDR3 region has the DNA TGTGCCAGCAGTGAACTAGCGGGGGGCAGCACAGATACGCAGTATTTT.

This clone was counted a single time. The chain has TRBV7-2 and TRBJ2-3; D unresolved. This CDR3 region has 13 residues. V lost 2 bases and J lost 5, with 8 bases in between. From germline, CDR1 is SGHTA and CDR2 FQGNSA. The CDR3 spells CASSLTVQDTQYF. The CDR3 DNA reads TGTGCCAGCAGCTTAACTGTTCAAGATACGCAGTATTTT.

J is TRBJ2-6 and V is TRBV11-1, with 7 bases identical to TRBD2. Looked up from germline, CDR1 is SGHAT and CDR2 is FQDESV (reference sequence). The CDR3 has 14 amino acids. V dropped 5 bases and J dropped 4; count of bases not matched to a gene: 2. CDR3 amino acids: CASSREAGANVLTF. As DNA, the CDR3 is TGTGCCAGCAGCCGGGAGGCCGGGGCCAACGTCCTGACTTTC.

This sequence joins TRBV5-8 and TRBJ1-5, with a possible D match to TRBD1 (6 bases). Germline-derived CDR1 and CDR2 are SGHTS and YDEGEE. The CDR3 totals 15 residues. V gave up 2 bases and J gave up 6 bases, with 15 bases separating them. Written as DNA, the CDR3 is TGTGCCAGCAGCTTCCCCGGGGGCAAGGGTCAGCCCCAGCATTTT. This sequence encodes CASSFPGGKGQPQHF.

The chain recombines TRBV5-4 with TRBJ2-3; D is ambiguous. This CDR3 region has 13 residues. From germline, CDR1 is SGHNT and CDR2 YYREEE (reference sequence). Trimming left V 0 bases short and J 2 bases short, with 4 bases between. The CDR3 region has the DNA TGTGCCAGCAGCTTGGGCCCCACAGATACGCAGTATTTT. Translation gives CASSLGPTDTQYF.

This chain connects TRBV5-1 to TRBJ2-5, with D possibly being TRBD2 (5 bases). Germline V gives CDR1 SGHRS, CDR2 YFSETQ. The CDR3 is 13 amino acids. V was pared by 4 bases and J by 14 bases, with 21 bases between. In nucleotides, the CDR3 is TGCGCCAGCAGCCCTCCGGGGATCCGAAGTCTCTACTTC. Its protein is CASSPPGIRSLYF.